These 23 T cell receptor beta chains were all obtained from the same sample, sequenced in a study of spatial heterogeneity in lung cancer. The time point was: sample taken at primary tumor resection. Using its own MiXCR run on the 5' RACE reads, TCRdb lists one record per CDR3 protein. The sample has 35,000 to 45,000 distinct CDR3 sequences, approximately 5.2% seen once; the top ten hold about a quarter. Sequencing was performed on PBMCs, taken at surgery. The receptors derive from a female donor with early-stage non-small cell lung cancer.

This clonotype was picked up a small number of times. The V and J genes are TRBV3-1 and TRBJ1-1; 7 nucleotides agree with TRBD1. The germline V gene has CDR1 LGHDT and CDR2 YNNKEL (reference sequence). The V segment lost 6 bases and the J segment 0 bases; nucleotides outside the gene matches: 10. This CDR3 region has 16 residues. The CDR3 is CASRLTGTVMNTEAFF. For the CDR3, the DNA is TGTGCCAGCAGGCTTACAGGGACAGTTATGAACACTGAAGCTTTCTTT.

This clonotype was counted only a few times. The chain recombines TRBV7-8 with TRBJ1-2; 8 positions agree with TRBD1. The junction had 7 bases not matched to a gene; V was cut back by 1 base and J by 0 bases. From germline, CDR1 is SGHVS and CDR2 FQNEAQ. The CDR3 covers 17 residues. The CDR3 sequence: CASSLVTGASANYGYTF. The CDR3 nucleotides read TGTGCCAGCAGCTTAGTGACAGGGGCATCGGCTAACTATGGCTACACCTTC.

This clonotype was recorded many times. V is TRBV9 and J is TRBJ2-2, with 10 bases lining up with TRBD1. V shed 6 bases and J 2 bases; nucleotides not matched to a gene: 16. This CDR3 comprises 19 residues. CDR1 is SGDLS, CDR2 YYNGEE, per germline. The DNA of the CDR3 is TGTGCCAGCACCGTCGGCTGGGTCGGACAGGGGGAAAACACCGGGGAGCTGTTTTTT. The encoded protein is CASTVGWVGQGENTGELFF.

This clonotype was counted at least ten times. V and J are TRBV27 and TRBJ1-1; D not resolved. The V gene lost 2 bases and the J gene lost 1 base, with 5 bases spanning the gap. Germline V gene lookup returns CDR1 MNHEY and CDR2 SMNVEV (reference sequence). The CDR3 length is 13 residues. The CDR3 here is CASSLQRNTEAFF. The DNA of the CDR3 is TGTGCCAGCAGTTTACAGAGGAACACTGAAGCTTTCTTT.

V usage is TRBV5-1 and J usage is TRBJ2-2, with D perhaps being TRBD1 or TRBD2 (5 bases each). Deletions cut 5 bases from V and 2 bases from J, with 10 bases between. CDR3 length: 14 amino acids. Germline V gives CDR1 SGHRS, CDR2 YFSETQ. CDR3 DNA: TGCGCCAGCAGTCGGGACCAAAACACCGGGGAGCTGTTTTTT. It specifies CASSRDQNTGELFF.

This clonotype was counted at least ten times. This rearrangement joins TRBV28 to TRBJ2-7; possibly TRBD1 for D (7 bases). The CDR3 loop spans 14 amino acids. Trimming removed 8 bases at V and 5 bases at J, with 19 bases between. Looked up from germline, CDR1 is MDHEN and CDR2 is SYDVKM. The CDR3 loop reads CASGGGGIPNEQYF. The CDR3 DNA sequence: TGTGCCAGCGGCGGAGGGGGCATTCCAAACGAGCAGTACTTC.

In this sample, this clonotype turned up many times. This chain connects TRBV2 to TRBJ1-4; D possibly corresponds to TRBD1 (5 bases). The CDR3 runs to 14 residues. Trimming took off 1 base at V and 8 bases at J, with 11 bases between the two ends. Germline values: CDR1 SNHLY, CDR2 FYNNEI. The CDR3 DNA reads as TGTGCCAGCAGTGAAGGGGGCAGGGACGAAAAACTGTTTTTT. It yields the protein CASSEGGRDEKLFF. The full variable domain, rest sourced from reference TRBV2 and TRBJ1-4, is EPEVTQTPSHQVTQMGQEVILRCVPISNHLYFYWYRQILGQKVEFLVSFYNNEISEKSEIFDDQFSVERPDGSNFTLKIRSTKLEDSAMYFCASSEGGRDEKLFFGSGTQLSVL.

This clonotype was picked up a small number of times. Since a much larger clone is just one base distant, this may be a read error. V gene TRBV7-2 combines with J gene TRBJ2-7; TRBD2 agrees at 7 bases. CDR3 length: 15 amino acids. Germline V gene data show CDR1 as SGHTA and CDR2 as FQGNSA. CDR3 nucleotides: TGTGTCAGCAGCTTAGACGGCAGGGAGGGTTACGAGCAGTACTTC. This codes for CVSSLDGREGYEQYF.

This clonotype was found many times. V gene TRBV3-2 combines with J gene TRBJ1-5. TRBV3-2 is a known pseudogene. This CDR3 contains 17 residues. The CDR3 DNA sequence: TGTGCCAGCAGCCAAGAAGACAGGACTAGTAGCAATCAGCCCCAGCATTTT. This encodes CASSQEDRTSSNQPQHF.

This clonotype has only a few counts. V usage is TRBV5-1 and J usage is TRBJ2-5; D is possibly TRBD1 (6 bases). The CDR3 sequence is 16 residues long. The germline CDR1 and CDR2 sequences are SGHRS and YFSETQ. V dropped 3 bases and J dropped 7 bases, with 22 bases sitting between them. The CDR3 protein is CASSYPRTQIQGTQYF. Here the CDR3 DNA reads TGCGCCAGCAGCTACCCCCGTACCCAAATACAGGGGACCCAGTACTTC.

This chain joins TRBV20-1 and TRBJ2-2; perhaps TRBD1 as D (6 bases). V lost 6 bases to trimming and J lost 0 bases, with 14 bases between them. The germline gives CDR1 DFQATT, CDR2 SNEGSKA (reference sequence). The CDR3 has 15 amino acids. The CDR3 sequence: CSAQGRTTNTGELFF. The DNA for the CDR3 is TGCAGTGCCCAGGGGCGCACAACGAACACCGGGGAGCTGTTTTTT.

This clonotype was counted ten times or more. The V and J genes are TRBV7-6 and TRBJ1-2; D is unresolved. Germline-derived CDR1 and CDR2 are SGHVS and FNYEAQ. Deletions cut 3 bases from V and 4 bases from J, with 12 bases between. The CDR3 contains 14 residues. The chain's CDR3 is CASSFSDGGYGYTF. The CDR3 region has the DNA TGTGCCAGCAGCTTCTCTGACGGAGGCTATGGCTACACCTTC.

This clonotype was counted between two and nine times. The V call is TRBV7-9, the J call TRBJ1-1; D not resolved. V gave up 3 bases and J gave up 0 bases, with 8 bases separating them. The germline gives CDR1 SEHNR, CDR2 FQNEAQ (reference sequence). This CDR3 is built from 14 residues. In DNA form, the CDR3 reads TGTGCCAGCAGCTTTAACAGAATGAACACTGAAGCTTTCTTT. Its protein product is CASSFNRMNTEAFF.

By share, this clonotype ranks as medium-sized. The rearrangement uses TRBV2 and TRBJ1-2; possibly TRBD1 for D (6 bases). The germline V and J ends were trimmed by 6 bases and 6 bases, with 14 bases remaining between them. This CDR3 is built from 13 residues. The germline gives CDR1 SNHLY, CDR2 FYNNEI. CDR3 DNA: TGTGCCAGCAGCCCCCAGGGGCCCGATGGCTACACCTTC. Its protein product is CASSPQGPDGYTF. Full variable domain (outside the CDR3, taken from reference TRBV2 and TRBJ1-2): EPEVTQTPSHQVTQMGQEVILRCVPISNHLYFYWYRQILGQKVEFLVSFYNNEISEKSEIFDDQFSVERPDGSNFTLKIRSTKLEDSAMYFCASSPQGPDGYTFGSGTRLTVV.

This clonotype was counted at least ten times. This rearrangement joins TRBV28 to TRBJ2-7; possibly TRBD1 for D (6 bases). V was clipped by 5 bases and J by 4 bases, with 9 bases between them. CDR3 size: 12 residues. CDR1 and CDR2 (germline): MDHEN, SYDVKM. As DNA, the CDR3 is TGTGCCAGCAGTACACAGGGATACGAGCAGTACTTC. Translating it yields CASSTQGYEQYF. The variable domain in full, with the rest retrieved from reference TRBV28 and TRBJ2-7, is DVKVTQSSRYLVKRTGEKVFLECVQDMDHENMFWYRQDPGLGLRLIYFSYDVKMKEKGDIPEGYSVSREKKERFSLILESASTNQTSMYLCASSTQGYEQYFGPGTRLTVT.

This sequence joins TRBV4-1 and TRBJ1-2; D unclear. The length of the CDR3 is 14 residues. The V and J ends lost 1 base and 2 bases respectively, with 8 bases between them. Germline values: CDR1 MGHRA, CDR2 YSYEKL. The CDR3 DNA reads TGCGCCAGCAGCCAAGTAGTGGTGAACTATGGCTACACCTTC. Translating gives CASSQVVVNYGYTF.

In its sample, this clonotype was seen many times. The CDR3 region is CASRIQMGAFF. The CDR3 nucleotides read TGTGCCAGCAGGATACAAATGGGGGCTTTCTTT. This chain connects TRBV2 to TRBJ1-1; D gene unclear. Germline CDR1 SNHLY, CDR2 FYNNEI. Deletions cut 6 bases from V and 11 bases from J, with 13 bases between. The CDR3 runs 11 residues. Using reference TRBV2 and TRBJ1-1 for the parts outside the CDR3, the full variable domain is EPEVTQTPSHQVTQMGQEVILRCVPISNHLYFYWYRQILGQKVEFLVSFYNNEISEKSEIFDDQFSVERPDGSNFTLKIRSTKLEDSAMYFCASRIQMGAFFGQGTRLTVV.

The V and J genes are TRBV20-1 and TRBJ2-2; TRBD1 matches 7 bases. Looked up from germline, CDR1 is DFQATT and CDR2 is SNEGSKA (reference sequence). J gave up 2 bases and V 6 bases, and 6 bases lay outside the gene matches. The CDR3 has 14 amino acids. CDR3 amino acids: CSAQGTDNTGELFF. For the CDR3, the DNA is TGCAGTGCCCAGGGGACAGATAACACCGGGGAGCTGTTTTTT.

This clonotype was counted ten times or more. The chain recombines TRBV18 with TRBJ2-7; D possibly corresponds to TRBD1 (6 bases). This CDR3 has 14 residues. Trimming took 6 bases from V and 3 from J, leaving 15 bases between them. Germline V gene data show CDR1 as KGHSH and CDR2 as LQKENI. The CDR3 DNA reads TGTGCCAGCTCGCCCGGGACAAGAGACTACGAGCAGTACTTC. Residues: CASSPGTRDYEQYF.

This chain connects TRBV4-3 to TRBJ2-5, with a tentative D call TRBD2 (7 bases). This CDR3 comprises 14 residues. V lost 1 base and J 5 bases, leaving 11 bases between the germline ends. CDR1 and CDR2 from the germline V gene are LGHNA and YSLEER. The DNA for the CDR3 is TGCGCCAGCAGCCAAGCGGGGGGCAGGGAGACCCAGTACTTC. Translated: CASSQAGGRETQYF.

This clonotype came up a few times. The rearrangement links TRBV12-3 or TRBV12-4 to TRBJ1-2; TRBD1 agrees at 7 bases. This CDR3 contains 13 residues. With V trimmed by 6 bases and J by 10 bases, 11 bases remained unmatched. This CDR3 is CASSRTGGGTYTF. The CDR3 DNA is TGTGCCAGCAGCCGGACAGGTGGAGGGACCTACACCTTC.

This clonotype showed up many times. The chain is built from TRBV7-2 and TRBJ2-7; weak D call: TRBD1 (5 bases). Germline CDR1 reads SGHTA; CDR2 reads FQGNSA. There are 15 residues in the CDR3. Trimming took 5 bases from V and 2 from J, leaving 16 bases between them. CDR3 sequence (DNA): TGTGCCAGCAGCCCAAAGCGAGACAGAGCCTACGAGCAGTACTTC. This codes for CASSPKRDRAYEQYF. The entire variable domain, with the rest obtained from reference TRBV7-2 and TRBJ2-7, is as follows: GAGVSQSPSNKVTEKGKDVELRCDPISGHTALYWYRQSLGQGLEFLIYFQGNSAPDKSGLPSDRFSAERTGGSVSTLTIQRTQQEDSAVYLCASSPKRDRAYEQYFGPGTRLTVT.

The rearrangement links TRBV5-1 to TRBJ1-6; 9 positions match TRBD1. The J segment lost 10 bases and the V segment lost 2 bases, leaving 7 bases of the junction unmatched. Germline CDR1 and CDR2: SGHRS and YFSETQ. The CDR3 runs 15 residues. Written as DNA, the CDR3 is TGCGCCAGCAGCTTAAAAACAGGGGGCGGATCACCCCTCCACTTT. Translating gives CASSLKTGGGSPLHF.